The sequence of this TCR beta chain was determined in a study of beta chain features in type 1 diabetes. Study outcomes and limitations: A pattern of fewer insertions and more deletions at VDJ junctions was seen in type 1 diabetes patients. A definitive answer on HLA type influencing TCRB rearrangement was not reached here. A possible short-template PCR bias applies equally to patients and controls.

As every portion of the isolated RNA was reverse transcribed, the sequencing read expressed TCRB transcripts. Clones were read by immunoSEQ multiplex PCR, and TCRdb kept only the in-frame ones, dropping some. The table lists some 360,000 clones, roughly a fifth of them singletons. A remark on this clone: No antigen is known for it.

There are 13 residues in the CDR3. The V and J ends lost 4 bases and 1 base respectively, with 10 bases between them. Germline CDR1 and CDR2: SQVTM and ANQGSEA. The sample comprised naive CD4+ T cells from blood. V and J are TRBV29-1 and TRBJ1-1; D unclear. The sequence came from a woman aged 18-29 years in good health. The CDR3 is CSVGHSSNTEAFF. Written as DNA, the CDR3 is TGCAGCGTTGGACACTCTTCGAACACTGAAGCTTTCTTT.